The present TCR beta chain was sequenced within a study of human T cells and chemical hapten exposure. For the study at large: For sensitization, 2% DPC was applied to a 2 cm by 2 cm patch of upper inner arm skin. Study-wide results and caveats: DPC sensitization left the count of TCRs above 1 in 1000 unchanged.

Time point given: patch test 2, 6 weeks after DPC sensitization. Treatment defined: therapeutic diphenylcyclopropenone sensitization with weekly scalp DPC. It was from unfractionated whole blood that total RNA was extracted. This clonotype came up a few times. Antigen unknown. The library gave individual cDNA molecules unique molecular identifiers. TCRdb re-called the RACE reads through MiXCR, storing one row per CDR3 protein. The sample contains 75,000 to 95,000 distinct CDR3 sequences, approximately 10% of which appear only once. This clonotype was sampled from a middle-aged man with alopecia areata. Some clones in this sample may be carry-over from other donors' samples. Sequenced here: whole blood, sampled in connection with sensitization to the hapten diphenylcyclopropenone (DPC).

CDR3: CASSGRTSGRGTYNEQFF. The CDR3 coding sequence is TGTGCCAGCAGCGGAAGGACTAGCGGGAGGGGTACCTACAATGAGCAGTTCTTC. The chain joins TRBV7-2 to TRBJ2-1, with 15 bases lining up with TRBD2. The CDR3 length is 18 residues. The V gene end was trimmed by 5 bases and the J gene end by 2 bases; junction bases not matched to a gene: 7. Germline V lookup: CDR1 SGHTA, CDR2 FQGNSA.